This T cell receptor (beta chain) was captured in a study of T cell responses to AZD1222 COVID-19 vaccine. Here immunoSEQ multiplex PCR was the method, and the copy in TCRdb shows in-frame clones only, minus some. The sample yields about 150,000 clones, more than 75% seen once. Germline loops: CDR1 LGHNT, CDR2 FRNRAP. CDR3 size: 14 residues. V shed 4 bases, J shed 5 bases, and the junction held 1 base outside the gene matches. This clone was counted a single time. Its antigen remains unidentified. Whole-study findings and limits: With two AZD1222 doses given, Spike-specific TCR breadth and depth both rose. As reported, nearly half of all spike-specific TCRs target variant regions that are unmutated. There were mostly white British donors and more females than males, and clonal diversity was possibly underestimated.

This chain uses TRBV12-5 with TRBJ2-7, with 14 nucleotides matching TRBD2. Material: peripheral blood, obtained 28 days after the second AZD1222 dose. The source of this sequence is an adult who received the AZD1222 COVID-19 vaccine. CDR3 in amino acids: CASGWGLAGDEQYF. The CDR3 bases are TGTGCTAGTGGTTGGGGACTAGCGGGAGACGAGCAGTACTTC.